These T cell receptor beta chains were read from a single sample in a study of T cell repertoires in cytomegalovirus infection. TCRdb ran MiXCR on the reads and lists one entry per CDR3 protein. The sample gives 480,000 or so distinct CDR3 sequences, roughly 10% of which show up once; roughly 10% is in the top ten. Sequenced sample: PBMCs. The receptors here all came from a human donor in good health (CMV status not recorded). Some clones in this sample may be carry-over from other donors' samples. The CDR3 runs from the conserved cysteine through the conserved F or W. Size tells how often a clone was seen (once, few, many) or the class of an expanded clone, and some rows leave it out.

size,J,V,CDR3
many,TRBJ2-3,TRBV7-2,CASSAHRGRASGTQYF
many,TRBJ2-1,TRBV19,CASSLGTSELNEQFF
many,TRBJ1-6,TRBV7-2,CASSPRQGWNSPLHF
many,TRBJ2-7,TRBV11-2,CASSAGTGRTEQYF
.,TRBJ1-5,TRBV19,CASSIVLTGNQPQHF
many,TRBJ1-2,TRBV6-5,CASRIGGNRGYTF
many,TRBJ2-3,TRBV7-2,CASSSMAPDTQYF
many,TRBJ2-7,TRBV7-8,CASSPHMARGVDEQYF
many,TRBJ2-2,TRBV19,CASSSRDRALNTGELFF
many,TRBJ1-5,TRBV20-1,CSARNDRVAGQPQHF
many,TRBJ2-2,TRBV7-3,CASSLDRVTGELFF
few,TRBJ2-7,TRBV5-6,CASSLNSGTGYEQYF
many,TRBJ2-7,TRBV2,CASSVSGLAGGLSEQYF
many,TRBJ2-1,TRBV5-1,CASSSTRGNEQFF
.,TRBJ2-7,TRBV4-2,CASSQDNSFYEQYF
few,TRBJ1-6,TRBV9,CASSPGGSRGNSPLHF
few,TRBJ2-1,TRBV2,CASSDSRTGGIYNEQFF
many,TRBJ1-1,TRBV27,CASTGSRGTEAFF
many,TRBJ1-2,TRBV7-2,CASSLVTGLDGYTF
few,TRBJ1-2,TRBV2,CASSMGTVNGYTF
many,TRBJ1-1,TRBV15,CATRPRTGNTEAFF
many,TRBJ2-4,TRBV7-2,CATPAVSKNIQYF
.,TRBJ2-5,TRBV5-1,CASSLIFPSEAQYF
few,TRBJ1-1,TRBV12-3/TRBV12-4,CASSQGTQFEAFF
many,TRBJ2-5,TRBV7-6,CASSTPWGGGETQYF
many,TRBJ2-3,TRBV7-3,CASSNSLPGLAGGPGGTDTQYF
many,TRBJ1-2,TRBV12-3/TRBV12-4,CASSQYIDSYGYTF
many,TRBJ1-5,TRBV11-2,CASSKDGGYQPQHF
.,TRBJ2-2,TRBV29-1,CSARTLAANTGELFF
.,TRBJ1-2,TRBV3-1,CASSPSTNGNGYTF
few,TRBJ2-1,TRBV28,CASSLGGVISNNEQFF
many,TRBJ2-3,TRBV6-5,CASHKESTDTQYF
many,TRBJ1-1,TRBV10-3,CAIEADMNTEAFF
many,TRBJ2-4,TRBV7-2,CASSLRGQAGNIQYF
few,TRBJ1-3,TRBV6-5,CASSYSTSISGNTIYF
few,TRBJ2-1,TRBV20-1,CSARNPRGDLSNEQFF
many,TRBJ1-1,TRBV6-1,CASSESYRVTEAFF
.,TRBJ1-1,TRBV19,CASSLQGHTEAFF
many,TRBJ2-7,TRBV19,CASSIQVGYEQYF
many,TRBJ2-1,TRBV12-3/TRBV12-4,CASSLSGVAGEQFF